Detailed here is one TCR beta chain. This table comes from immunoSEQ multiplex PCR, and its TCRdb copy is limited to in-frame clones, with some not included. The sample holds hundreds of thousands of clones, under 90% seen once. This sample is part of a study of blood T cell repertoires in COVID-19. The V and J ends lost 3 bases and 7 bases respectively, with 13 bases between them. The length of the CDR3 is 14 residues. In germline, CDR1 is MGHRA, CDR2 YSYEKL. Sequencing was done on a sample of PBMCs or T cells enriched from blood (not recorded which). The V gene is TRBV4-1, the J gene TRBJ2-1; unclear D gene. The origin of this receptor is a woman in her 30s who had recovered from COVID-19. CDR3 DNA: TGCGCCAGCAGCCACACGTTTCCGCGGAATGAGCAGTTCTTC. It encodes CASSHTFPRNEQFF.